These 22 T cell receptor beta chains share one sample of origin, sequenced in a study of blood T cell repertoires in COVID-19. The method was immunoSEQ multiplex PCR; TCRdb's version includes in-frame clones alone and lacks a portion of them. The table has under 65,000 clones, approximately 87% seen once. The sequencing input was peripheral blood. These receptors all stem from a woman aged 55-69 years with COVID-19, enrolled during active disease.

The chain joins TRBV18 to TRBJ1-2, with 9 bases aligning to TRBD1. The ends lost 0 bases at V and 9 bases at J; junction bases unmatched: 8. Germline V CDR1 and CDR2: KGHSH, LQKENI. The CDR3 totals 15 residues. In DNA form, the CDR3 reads TGTGCCAGCTCACCACCTAAGGACAGGGGATTTCGCTACACCTTC. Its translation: CASSPPKDRGFRYTF.

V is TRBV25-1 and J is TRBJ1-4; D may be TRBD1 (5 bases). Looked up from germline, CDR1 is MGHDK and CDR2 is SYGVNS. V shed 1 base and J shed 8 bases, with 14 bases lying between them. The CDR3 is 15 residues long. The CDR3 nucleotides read TGTGCCAGCAGTGAATTTAAGGGGTTGGAAGAAAAACTGTTTTTT. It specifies CASSEFKGLEEKLFF. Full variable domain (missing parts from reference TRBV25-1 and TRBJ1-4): EADIYQTPRYLVIGTGKKITLECSQTMGHDKMYWYQQDPGMELHLIHYSYGVNSTEKGDLSSESTVSRIRTEHFPLTLESARPSHTSQYLCASSEFKGLEEKLFFGSGTQLSVL.

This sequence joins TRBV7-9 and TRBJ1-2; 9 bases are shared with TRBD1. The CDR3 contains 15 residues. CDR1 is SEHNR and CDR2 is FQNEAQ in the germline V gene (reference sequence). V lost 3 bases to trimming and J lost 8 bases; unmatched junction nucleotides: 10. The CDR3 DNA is TGTGCCAGCAGCTTCCCGGGACAGGGACCGGGGGGCTACACCTTC. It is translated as CASSFPGQGPGGYTF.

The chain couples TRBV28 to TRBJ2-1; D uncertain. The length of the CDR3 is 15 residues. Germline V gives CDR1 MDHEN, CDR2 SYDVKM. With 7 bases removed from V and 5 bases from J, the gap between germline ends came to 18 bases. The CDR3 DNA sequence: TGTGCCAGCACCCTCGCAGGTACAATTAACAATGAGCAGTTCTTC. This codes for CASTLAGTINNEQFF.

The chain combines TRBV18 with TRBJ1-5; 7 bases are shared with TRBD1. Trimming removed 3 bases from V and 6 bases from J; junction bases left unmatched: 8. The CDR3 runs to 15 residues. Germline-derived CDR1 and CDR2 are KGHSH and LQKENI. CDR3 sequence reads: CASSPERGRVQPQHF. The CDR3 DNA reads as TGTGCCAGCTCACCGGAGAGGGGGCGGGTTCAGCCCCAGCATTTT. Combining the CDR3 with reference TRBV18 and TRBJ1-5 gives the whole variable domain NAGVMQNPRHLVRRRGQEARLRCSPMKGHSHVYWYRQLPEEGLKFMVYLQKENIIDESGMPKERFSAEFPKEGPSILRIQQVVRGDSAAYFCASSPERGRVQPQHFGDGTRLSIL.

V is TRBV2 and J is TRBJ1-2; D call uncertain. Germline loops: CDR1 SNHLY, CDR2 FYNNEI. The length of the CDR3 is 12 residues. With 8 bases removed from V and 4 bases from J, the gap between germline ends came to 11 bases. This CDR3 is CASLLSVYGYTF. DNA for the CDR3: TGTGCCAGCCTTTTGTCCGTCTATGGCTACACCTTC. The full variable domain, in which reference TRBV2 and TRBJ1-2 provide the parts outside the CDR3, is EPEVTQTPSHQVTQMGQEVILRCVPISNHLYFYWYRQILGQKVEFLVSFYNNEISEKSEIFDDQFSVERPDGSNFTLKIRSTKLEDSAMYFCASLLSVYGYTFGSGTRLTVV.

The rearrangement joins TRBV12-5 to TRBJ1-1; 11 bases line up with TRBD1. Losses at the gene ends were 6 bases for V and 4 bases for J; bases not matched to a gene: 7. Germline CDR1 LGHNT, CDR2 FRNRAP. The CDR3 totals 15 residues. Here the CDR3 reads CASGGTGGGSTEAFF. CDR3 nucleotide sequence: TGTGCTAGTGGAGGGACAGGGGGTGGGAGCACTGAAGCTTTCTTT.

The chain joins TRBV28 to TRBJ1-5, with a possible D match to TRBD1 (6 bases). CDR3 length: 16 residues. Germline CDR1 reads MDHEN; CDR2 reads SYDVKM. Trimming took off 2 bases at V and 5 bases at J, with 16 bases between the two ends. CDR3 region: CASSLPWVRGHQPQHF. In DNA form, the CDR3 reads TGTGCCAGCAGTTTACCTTGGGTCAGGGGCCATCAGCCCCAGCATTTT.

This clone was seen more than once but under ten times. The CDR3 DNA sequence: TGTGCCAGCAGTGAAGGTCACCTCACAAGCAATCAGCCCCAGCATTTT. Encoded protein: CASSEGHLTSNQPQHF. The chain joins TRBV6-1 to TRBJ1-5; no clear D gene. CDR1 is MNHNS, CDR2 SASEGT, per germline. This CDR3 spans 16 amino acids. The germline V and J ends were trimmed by 1 base and 1 base, with 11 bases remaining between them.

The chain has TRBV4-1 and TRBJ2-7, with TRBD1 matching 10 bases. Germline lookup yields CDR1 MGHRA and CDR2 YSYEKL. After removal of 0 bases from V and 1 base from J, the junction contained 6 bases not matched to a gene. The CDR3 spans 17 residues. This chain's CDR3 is CASSQEVWTGGSYEQYF. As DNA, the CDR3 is TGCGCCAGCAGCCAAGAGGTTTGGACAGGGGGGTCCTACGAGCAGTACTTC.

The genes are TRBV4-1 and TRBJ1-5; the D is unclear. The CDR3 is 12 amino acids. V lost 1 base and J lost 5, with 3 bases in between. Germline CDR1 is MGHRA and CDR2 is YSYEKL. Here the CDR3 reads CASSQGDQPQHF. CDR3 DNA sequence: TGCGCCAGCAGCCAAGGCGATCAGCCCCAGCATTTT.

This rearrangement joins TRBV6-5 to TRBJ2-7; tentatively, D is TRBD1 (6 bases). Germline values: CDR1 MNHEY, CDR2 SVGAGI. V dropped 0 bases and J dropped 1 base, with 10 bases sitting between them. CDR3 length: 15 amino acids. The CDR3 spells CASSYSGQLSYEQYF. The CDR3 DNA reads TGTGCCAGCAGTTACTCCGGACAGCTATCCTACGAGCAGTACTTC.

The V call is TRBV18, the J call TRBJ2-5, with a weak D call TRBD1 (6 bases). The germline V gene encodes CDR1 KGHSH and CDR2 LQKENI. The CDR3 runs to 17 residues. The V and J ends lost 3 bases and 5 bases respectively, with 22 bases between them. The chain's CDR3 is CASSPHGMQGRGETQYF. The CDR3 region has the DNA TGTGCCAGCTCACCCCACGGTATGCAGGGGCGAGGGGAGACCCAGTACTTC.

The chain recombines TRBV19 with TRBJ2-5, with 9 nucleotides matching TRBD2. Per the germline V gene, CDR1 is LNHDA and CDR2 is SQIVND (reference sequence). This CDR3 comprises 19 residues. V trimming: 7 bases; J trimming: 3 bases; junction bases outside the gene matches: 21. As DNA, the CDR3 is TGTGCCAGTAATTTATCGTGGCCTACTAGCGGGTCCGTCAAAGAGACCCAGTACTTC. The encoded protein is CASNLSWPTSGSVKETQYF.

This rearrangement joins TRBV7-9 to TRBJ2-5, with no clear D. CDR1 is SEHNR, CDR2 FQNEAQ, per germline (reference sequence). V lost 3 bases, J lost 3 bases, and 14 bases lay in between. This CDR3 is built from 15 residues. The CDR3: CASSLGNGLKETQYF. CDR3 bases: TGTGCCAGCAGCTTGGGTAACGGGTTGAAAGAGACCCAGTACTTC.

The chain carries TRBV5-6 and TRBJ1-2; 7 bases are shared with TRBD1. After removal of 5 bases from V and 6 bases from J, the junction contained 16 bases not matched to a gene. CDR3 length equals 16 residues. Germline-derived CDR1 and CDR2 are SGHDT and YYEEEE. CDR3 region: CASRTVTGYRGDGYTF. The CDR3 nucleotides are TGTGCCAGCAGGACTGTCACAGGCTACAGGGGAGATGGCTACACCTTC. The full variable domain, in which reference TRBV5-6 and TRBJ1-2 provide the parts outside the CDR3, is DAGVTQSPTHLIKTRGQQVTLRCSPKSGHDTVSWYQQALGQGPQFIFQYYEEEERQRGNFPDRFSGHQFPNYSSELNVNALLLGDSALYLCASRTVTGYRGDGYTFGSGTRLTVV.

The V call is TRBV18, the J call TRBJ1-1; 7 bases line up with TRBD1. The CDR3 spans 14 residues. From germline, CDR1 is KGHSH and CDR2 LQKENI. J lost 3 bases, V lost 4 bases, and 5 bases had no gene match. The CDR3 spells CASSQTGADTEAFF. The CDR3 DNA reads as TGTGCCAGCTCACAAACAGGGGCGGACACTGAAGCTTTCTTT.

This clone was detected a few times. CDR3 nucleotides: TGTGCCAGCAGCTCCGGACAGGGGTATGGCTACACCTTC. Amino acids: CASSSGQGYGYTF. V is TRBV5-4 and J is TRBJ1-2, with 9 nucleotides matching TRBD1. This CDR3 contains 13 residues. V dropped 3 bases and J dropped 5; count of bases not matched to a gene: 2. In germline, CDR1 is SGHNT, CDR2 YYREEE (reference sequence). Looking up the rest from reference TRBV5-4 and TRBJ1-2 gives the full variable domain: ETGVTQSPTHLIKTRGQQVTLRCSSQSGHNTVSWYQQALGQGPQFIFQYYREEENGRGNFPPRFSGLQFPNYSSELNVNALELDDSALYLCASSSGQGYGYTFGSGTRLTVV.

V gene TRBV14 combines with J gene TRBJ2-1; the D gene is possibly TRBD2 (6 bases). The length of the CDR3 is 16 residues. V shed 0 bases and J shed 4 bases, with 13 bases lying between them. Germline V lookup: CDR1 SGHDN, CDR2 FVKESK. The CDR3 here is CASSQERRAGYNEQFF. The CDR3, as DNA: TGTGCCAGCAGCCAAGAAAGGAGGGCAGGTTACAATGAGCAGTTCTTC.

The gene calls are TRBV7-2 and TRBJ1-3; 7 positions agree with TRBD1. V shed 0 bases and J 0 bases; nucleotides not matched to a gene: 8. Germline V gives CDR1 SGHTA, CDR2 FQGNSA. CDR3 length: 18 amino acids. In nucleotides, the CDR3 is TGTGCCAGCAGCTTAGCCCAACTGGGACAGATCTCTGGAAACACCATATATTTT. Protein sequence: CASSLAQLGQISGNTIYF.

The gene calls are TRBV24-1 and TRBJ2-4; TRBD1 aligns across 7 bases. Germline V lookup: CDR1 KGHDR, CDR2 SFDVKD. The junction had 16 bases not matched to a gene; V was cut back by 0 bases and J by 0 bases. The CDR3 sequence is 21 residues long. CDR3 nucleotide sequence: TGTGCCACCAGTGATTTGCGGGTAAATTTGGACAGGATCGTAGCCAAAAACATTCAGTACTTC. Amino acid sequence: CATSDLRVNLDRIVAKNIQYF.

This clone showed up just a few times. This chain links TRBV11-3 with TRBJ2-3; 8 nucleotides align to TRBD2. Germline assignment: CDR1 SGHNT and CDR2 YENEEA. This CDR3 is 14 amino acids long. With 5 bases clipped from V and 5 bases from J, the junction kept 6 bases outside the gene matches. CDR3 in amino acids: CASSSGSSGDTQYF. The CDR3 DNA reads TGTGCCAGCAGCAGCGGGAGTTCGGGAGATACGCAGTATTTT.